This is a list of T cell receptor beta chains from one sample in a study of graft-versus-host responses after intestinal transplantation. Clones were read by immunoSEQ multiplex PCR, and TCRdb kept only the in-frame ones, dropping some. The sample records about 120,000 clones, approximately 92% being singletons. No antigen has been identified for these receptors. The input for sequencing was unstimulated CD4+ T cells sorted from spleen or lymph node cells, taken before intestinal transplant. All receptors derive from a human donor who received an intestinal transplant. The CDR3 runs from the conserved cysteine through the conserved F or W. A D gene is named only where the DNA matches it firmly. Expanded clones get a size class; other rows say once, few or many, or leave the size out.

D gene: TRBD2; clone size: .; J gene: TRBJ2-1; V gene: TRBV7-6; CDR3 protein: CASSLKEGWSGRGAEQFF; CDR3 DNA: TGTGCCAGCAGCTTAAAAGAAGGGTGGAGCGGGAGAGGGGCTGAGCAGTTCTTC
D gene: TRBD2; clone size: .; J gene: TRBJ2-3; V gene: TRBV25-1; CDR3 protein: CASSGLIRDYSTDTQYF; CDR3 DNA: TGTGCCAGCAGTGGGCTAATCCGGGACTACAGCACAGATACGCAGTATTTT
D gene: .; clone size: .; J gene: TRBJ2-7; V gene: TRBV11-2; CDR3 protein: CASSLETGGLGIQQYF; CDR3 DNA: TGTGCCAGCAGCTTAGAAACCGGGGGGCTGGGTATTCAGCAGTACTTC
D gene: .; clone size: .; J gene: TRBJ2-5; V gene: TRBV20-1; CDR3 protein: CSGKAGETQYF; CDR3 DNA: TGCAGTGGAAAAGCAGGGGAGACCCAGTACTTC
D gene: TRBD1; clone size: .; J gene: TRBJ1-4; V gene: TRBV2; CDR3 protein: CASSGPGQGNEKLFF; CDR3 DNA: TGTGCCAGCAGTGGGCCGGGACAGGGGAATGAAAAACTGTTTTTT
D gene: TRBD2; clone size: .; J gene: TRBJ2-4; V gene: TRBV7-3; CDR3 protein: CASSLSGLAGRKSIQYF; CDR3 DNA: TGTGCCAGCAGCTTAAGCGGACTAGCGGGACGCAAAAGCATTCAGTACTTC
D gene: TRBD1; clone size: .; J gene: TRBJ1-1; V gene: TRBV28; CDR3 protein: CASRQATGVWTEAFF; CDR3 DNA: TGTGCCAGCAGGCAGGCAACAGGGGTTTGGACTGAAGCTTTCTTT
D gene: TRBD2; clone size: once; J gene: TRBJ2-1; V gene: TRBV5-4; CDR3 protein: CASSLDFRTSLREQFF; CDR3 DNA: TGTGCCAGCAGCTTGGATTTCAGGACTAGCCTGAGAGAGCAGTTCTTC
D gene: .; clone size: .; J gene: TRBJ1-2; V gene: TRBV28; CDR3 protein: CASSPARGYTF; CDR3 DNA: TGTGCCAGCAGCCCGGCCAGGGGCTACACCTTC
D gene: TRBD2; clone size: .; J gene: TRBJ2-7; V gene: TRBV28; CDR3 protein: CATIAGDLPYEQYF; CDR3 DNA: TGTGCCACCATCGCGGGGGATCTCCCCTACGAGCAGTACTTC
D gene: .; clone size: .; J gene: TRBJ2-3; V gene: TRBV5-1; CDR3 protein: CASSLLTDTQYF; CDR3 DNA: TGCGCCAGCAGCTTGCTCACAGATACGCAGTATTTT
D gene: .; clone size: .; J gene: TRBJ2-1; V gene: TRBV5-1; CDR3 protein: CASSYRQGLYNEQFF; CDR3 DNA: TGCGCCAGCAGCTACAGACAGGGACTCTACAATGAGCAGTTCTTC
D gene: .; clone size: .; J gene: TRBJ2-7; V gene: TRBV6-1; CDR3 protein: CASSEKPSYEQYF; CDR3 DNA: TGTGCCAGCAGTGAAAAGCCTTCCTACGAGCAGTACTTC
D gene: .; clone size: .; J gene: TRBJ2-7; V gene: TRBV10-3; CDR3 protein: CAISDLGGPVGEQYF; CDR3 DNA: TGTGCCATCAGTGACCTCGGAGGGCCCGTAGGAGAGCAGTACTTC
D gene: .; clone size: .; J gene: TRBJ1-1; V gene: TRBV6-6; CDR3 protein: CASSYEGNTEAFF; CDR3 DNA: TGTGCCAGCAGTTACGAGGGCAACACTGAAGCTTTCTTT
D gene: TRBD1; clone size: .; J gene: TRBJ1-1; V gene: TRBV6-1; CDR3 protein: CASRLGQTNTEAFF; CDR3 DNA: TGTGCCAGCAGACTGGGACAGACGAACACTGAAGCTTTCTTT
D gene: .; clone size: .; J gene: TRBJ1-3; V gene: TRBV29-1; CDR3 protein: CSVEDPTLSGNTIYF; CDR3 DNA: TGCAGCGTAGAAGACCCAACCCTCTCTGGAAACACCATATATTTT
D gene: TRBD1; clone size: .; J gene: TRBJ1-2; V gene: TRBV19; CDR3 protein: CASSTRQGLYSDYYYGYTF; CDR3 DNA: TGTGCCAGTAGCACGCGACAGGGACTTTATAGCGACTACTACTATGGCTACACCTTC
D gene: .; clone size: .; J gene: TRBJ1-3; V gene: TRBV18; CDR3 protein: CASSPLSEDSGNTIYF; CDR3 DNA: TGTGCCAGCTCACCACTGAGCGAAGACTCTGGAAACACCATATATTTT
D gene: .; clone size: .; J gene: TRBJ2-1; V gene: TRBV10-3; CDR3 protein: CAISGLKNEQFF; CDR3 DNA: TGTGCCATCAGTGGCCTCAAGAATGAGCAGTTCTTC
D gene: .; clone size: once; J gene: TRBJ2-7; V gene: TRBV30; CDR3 protein: CAWSLARAYEQYF; CDR3 DNA: TGTGCCTGGAGTCTAGCGAGAGCCTACGAGCAGTACTTC
D gene: .; clone size: once; J gene: TRBJ2-6; V gene: TRBV7-6; CDR3 protein: CASSRIGAGLNSGANVLTF; CDR3 DNA: TGTGCCAGCAGCAGGATCGGGGCGGGTCTTAACTCTGGGGCCAACGTCCTGACTTTC
D gene: .; clone size: .; J gene: TRBJ2-3; V gene: TRBV6-1; CDR3 protein: CASSAARTDTQYF; CDR3 DNA: TGTGCCAGCAGTGCCGCGCGAACAGATACGCAGTATTTT
D gene: .; clone size: .; J gene: TRBJ2-5; V gene: TRBV15; CDR3 protein: CATSRDLQETQYF; CDR3 DNA: TGTGCCACCAGCAGAGACCTGCAGGAGACCCAGTACTTC
D gene: .; clone size: .; J gene: TRBJ1-3; V gene: TRBV7-2; CDR3 protein: CASSPSRGGNTIYF; CDR3 DNA: TGTGCCAGCAGCCCCAGTCGGGGCGGAAACACCATATATTTT
D gene: TRBD2; clone size: .; J gene: TRBJ2-3; V gene: TRBV9; CDR3 protein: CASSVRVAGWDTQYF; CDR3 DNA: TGTGCCAGCAGCGTACGGGTAGCGGGTTGGGATACGCAGTATTTT
D gene: .; clone size: .; J gene: TRBJ1-4; V gene: TRBV29-1; CDR3 protein: CSVTRTANNEKLFF; CDR3 DNA: TGCAGCGTTACTCGGACAGCGAATAATGAAAAACTGTTTTTT
D gene: .; clone size: .; J gene: TRBJ2-5; V gene: TRBV11-2; CDR3 protein: CASSPDRTGAETQYF; CDR3 DNA: TGTGCCAGCAGCCCTGACCGGACTGGAGCCGAGACCCAGTACTTC
D gene: TRBD2; clone size: .; J gene: TRBJ2-5; V gene: TRBV9; CDR3 protein: CASSVGGLADQETQYF; CDR3 DNA: TGTGCCAGCAGCGTAGGGGGACTAGCGGACCAAGAGACCCAGTACTTC
D gene: TRBD2; clone size: .; J gene: TRBJ2-3; V gene: TRBV5-6; CDR3 protein: CASSLRGGPDRNTQYF; CDR3 DNA: TGTGCCAGCAGCCTGCGGGGGGGCCCCGACAGGAATACGCAGTATTTT
D gene: .; clone size: .; J gene: TRBJ2-7; V gene: TRBV11-1; CDR3 protein: CASSIDPLVSYEQYF; CDR3 DNA: TGTGCCAGCAGCATCGACCCCCTCGTCTCCTACGAGCAGTACTTC